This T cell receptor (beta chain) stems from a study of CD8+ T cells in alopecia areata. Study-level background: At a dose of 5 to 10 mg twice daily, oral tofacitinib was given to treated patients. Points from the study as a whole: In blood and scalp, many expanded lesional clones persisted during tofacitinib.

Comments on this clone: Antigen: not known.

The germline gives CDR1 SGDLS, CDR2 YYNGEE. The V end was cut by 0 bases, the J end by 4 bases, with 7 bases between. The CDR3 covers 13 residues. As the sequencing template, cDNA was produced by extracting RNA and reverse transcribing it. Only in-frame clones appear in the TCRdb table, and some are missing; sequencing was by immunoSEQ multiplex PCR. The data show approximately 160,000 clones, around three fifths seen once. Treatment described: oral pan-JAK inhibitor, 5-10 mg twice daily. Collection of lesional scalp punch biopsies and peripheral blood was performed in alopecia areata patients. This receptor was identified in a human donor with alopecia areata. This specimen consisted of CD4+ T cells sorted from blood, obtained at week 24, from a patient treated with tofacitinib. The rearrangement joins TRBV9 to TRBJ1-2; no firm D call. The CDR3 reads CASSVGSLYGYTF. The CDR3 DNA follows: TGTGCCAGCAGCGTAGGGTCTCTCTATGGCTACACCTTC.